This T cell receptor beta chain was profiled in a study of coeliac disease. The study's findings and limits: In active celiac disease, intraepithelial and lamina propria TRB and TRG repertoires were less clonal than controls. Published gliadin-specific TRB sequences appeared in about 50% of the 18 coeliac samples, 1 of 6 controls.

Germline V gene lookup returns CDR1 MGHRA and CDR2 YSYEKL. The CDR3 consists of 17 residues. The ends lost 1 base at V and 8 bases at J; junction bases unmatched: 10. The data were produced by immunoSEQ multiplex PCR, yet TCRdb's version contains in-frame clones alone and is incomplete. The table includes approximately 3,100 clones, over 60% detected once. Each fraction contributed one approximately 490,000-cell aliquot for sequencing. This clone was observed a few times. Its specificity is unknown. This rearrangement joins TRBV4-1 to TRBJ2-1; 11 nucleotides match TRBD2. The sequenced sample consisted of lymphocytes from the gut lamina propria. This clonotype was obtained from a man older than 75 without celiac disease. CDR3 nucleotides: TGCGCCAGCAGCCAAGGCTTAGCGGGAGGGCCGGGCGATGAGCAGTTCTTC. This codes for CASSQGLAGGPGDEQFF.